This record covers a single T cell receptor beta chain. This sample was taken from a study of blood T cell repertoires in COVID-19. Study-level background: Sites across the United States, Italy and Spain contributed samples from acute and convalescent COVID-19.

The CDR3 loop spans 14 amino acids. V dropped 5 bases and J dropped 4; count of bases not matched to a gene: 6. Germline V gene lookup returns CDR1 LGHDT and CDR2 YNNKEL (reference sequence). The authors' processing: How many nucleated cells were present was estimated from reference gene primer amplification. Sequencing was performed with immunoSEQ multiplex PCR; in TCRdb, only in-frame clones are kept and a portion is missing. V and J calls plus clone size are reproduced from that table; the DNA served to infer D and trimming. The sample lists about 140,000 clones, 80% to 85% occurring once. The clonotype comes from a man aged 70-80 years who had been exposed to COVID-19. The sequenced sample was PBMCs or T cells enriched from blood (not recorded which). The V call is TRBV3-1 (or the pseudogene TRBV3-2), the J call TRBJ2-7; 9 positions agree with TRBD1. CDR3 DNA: TGTGCCAGCAGCTTGGGACAGGGTGGGTACGAGCAGTACTTC. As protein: CASSLGQGGYEQYF.